The 25 T cell receptor beta chains below all came from one sample that was sequenced in a study of T cells in Graves' hyperthyroidism and ophthalmopathy. Researchers took RNA transcripts and amplified the TCR beta CDR3 regions from them. The TCR CDR3 first-round RT-PCR relied on the HTBI primer set. TCRdb called the multiplex PCR reads again in MiXCR, with one record for every CDR3 protein. The table records hundreds of thousands of distinct CDR3 sequences, around 45% of them present only once. Sequenced: peripheral blood or thyroid tissue (not recorded which). The origin of the receptors is a woman younger than 35 with Graves' hyperthyroidism.

A remark on this clonotype: A much more abundant neighbour one base away suggests this may be a read error. The chain employs TRBV6-1 and TRBJ1-2, with D perhaps TRBD1 (5 bases). The CDR3 is 16 amino acids. Trimming pared 3 bases from V and 4 bases from J, leaving 18 bases between. Germline values: CDR1 MNHNS, CDR2 SASEGT. The CDR3 is CASSDPFRGVGYGYTF. In DNA form, the CDR3 reads TGTGCCAGCAGTGACCCCTTCCGGGGGGTGGGCTATGGCTACACCTTC.

The chain joins TRBV11-1 to TRBJ1-4; tentative D call: TRBD1 (5 bases). CDR1 SGHAT and CDR2 FQDESV come from the germline V gene (reference sequence). CDR3 length equals 12 residues. CDR3 DNA: TGTGACCACCGGGACCCCTCTCGGAAACTGTTTTTT. Amino acids: CDHRDPSRKLFF.

CDR3 amino acids: CASSQSYSGRAAEQYF. The CDR3 DNA reads TGTGCCAGCAGCCAATCCTATAGCGGGAGGGCCGCCGAGCAGTACTTC. The rearrangement links TRBV25-1 to TRBJ2-7; 11 bases are a match to TRBD2. The germline CDR1 and CDR2 sequences are MGHDK and SYGVNS. This CDR3 is 16 amino acids long. Unmatched junction bases numbered 13, after V lost 6 bases and J lost 6 bases.

This chain joins TRBV7-3 and TRBJ1-6; TRBD1 is a possible D gene (5 bases). Germline V CDR1 and CDR2: SGHTA, FQGTGA. The germline V and J ends were trimmed by 5 bases and 10 bases, with 21 bases remaining between them. The length of the CDR3 is 16 residues. DNA for the CDR3: TGTGCCAGCAGCCGCCTGGGGGGTCGTTTTGGCTCACCCCTCCACTTT. Its translation: CASSRLGGRFGSPLHF.

The CDR3 DNA sequence: TGTGCCAGCAGTGAACTAGGGTATGGCTACACCTTC. It translates to CASSELGYGYTF. The J gene is TRBJ1-2, the V gene TRBV25-1; D is unresolved. V was cut by 2 bases and J by 5 bases, with 6 bases left in between. Germline lookup yields CDR1 MGHDK and CDR2 SYGVNS. CDR3 length equals 12 residues.

In this sample, this clonotype turned up a few times. A read error may account for a junction end that differs from germline. This chain links TRBV7-9 with TRBJ2-7, with 7 bases fitting TRBD2. The germline CDR1 and CDR2 sequences are SEHNR and FQNEAQ (reference sequence). This CDR3 has 16 residues. The CDR3 region is CASSQDDLAESYEQYF. In DNA form, the CDR3 reads TGCGCCAGCAGCCAAGATGACCTAGCGGAGTCCTACGAGCAGTACTTC.

In its sample, this clonotype was seen a few times. The junction departs from germline at one end; a sequencing error may be responsible. The V and J genes are TRBV7-6 and TRBJ1-1; no clear D. The CDR3 loop spans 15 amino acids. CDR1 is SGHVS, CDR2 FNYEAQ, per germline. This chain's CDR3 is CASSPSRGHGNEAFF. The CDR3 DNA is TGTGCTAGCAGCCCTTCTCGGGGTCACGGAAATGAAGCTTTCTTT.

As concerns this clonotype: At one of its ends the junction is not consistent with the germline gene, which may arise from a read error. This chain joins TRBV25-1 and TRBJ1-1; D is uncertain. The V gene's germline CDR1 is MGHDK and CDR2 SYGVNS. The CDR3 has 14 amino acids. For the CDR3, the DNA is TGCGCCAGCAGCCTCCTGTCGTTTCCCACTGAAGCTTTCTTT. Amino acids: CASSLLSFPTEAFF.

The V call is TRBV7-8, the J call TRBJ1-1, with D possibly TRBD1 on 5 matching bases. Trimming removed 5 bases from V and 5 bases from J, with 24 bases in between. Germline lookup yields CDR1 SGHVS and CDR2 FQNEAQ. The CDR3 contains 17 residues. The CDR3 loop reads CASSSQVRAAGDTEAFF. CDR3 coding DNA: TGTGCCAGCAGCAGCCAAGTCAGGGCGGCGGGTGATACTGAAGCTTTCTTT.

This chain joins TRBV7-6 and TRBJ1-2; D is possibly TRBD1 (5 bases). V was pared by 1 base and J by 7 bases, with 16 bases between. Germline CDR1 and CDR2: SGHVS and FNYEAQ. This CDR3 is built from 15 residues. CDR3 amino acids: CASSLVRDGTTGYTF. CDR3 sequence (DNA): TGTGCCAGCAGCTTAGTCCGGGACGGAACGACTGGCTACACCTTC.

This clonotype was detected a few times. The chain couples TRBV20-1 to TRBJ2-7; 7 nucleotides align to TRBD1. The CDR3 covers 14 residues. The V and J ends lost 3 bases and 1 base, in that order; junction bases with no gene match: 6. Germline V CDR1 and CDR2: DFQATT, SNEGSKA (reference sequence). CDR3: CSARRTGPSYEQYF. CDR3 sequence (DNA): TGCAGTGCTAGGAGGACAGGTCCATCCTACGAGCAGTACTTC.

The chain couples TRBV10-3 to TRBJ1-2, with 11 bases fitting TRBD1. Germline CDR1 ENHRY, CDR2 SYGVKD. The CDR3 is made up of 15 amino acids. V shed 4 bases, J shed 5 bases, and the junction held 6 bases outside the gene matches. DNA for the CDR3: TGTGCCATCAGTGTTCCGGGACAGGGGGAATATGGCTACACCTTC. It yields the protein CAISVPGQGEYGYTF.

With regard to this clonotype: A junction boundary mismatches the germline segment, possibly from a read error. The chain recombines TRBV7-8 with TRBJ2-5; no clear D. Germline CDR1 SGHVS, CDR2 FQNEAQ. The CDR3 runs to 13 residues. CDR3 DNA sequence: TGTGCCAGCAGCTTAGAGGGAAAAGACACCCAGTACTTC. It codes for CASSLEGKDTQYF.

With regard to this clonotype: A much larger clone differs from this one at a single base, so this may be a read error. The chain couples TRBV29-1 to TRBJ1-4, with unresolved D. CDR3 length equals 12 residues. Germline V gene data show CDR1 as SQVTM and CDR2 as ANQGSEA. The CDR3 region has the DNA TGCAGGGTTGAAGATGGTCGGGAAAAACTGTTTTTT. Its protein product is CRVEDGREKLFF. Full variable domain (outside the CDR3, taken from reference TRBV29-1 and TRBJ1-4): SAVISQKPSRDICQRGTSLTIQCQVDSQVTMMFWYRQQPGQSLTLIATANQGSEATYESGFVIDKFPISRPNLTFSTLTVSNMSPEDSSIYLCRVEDGREKLFFGSGTQLSVL.

Comments on this clonotype: Its ends do not fully match the called genes, so a read error is possible. The CDR3 DNA is TGTGCTAGCAGCTCAGACAGGGGTTATGGGACCCAGTACTTC. Protein sequence: CASSSDRGYGTQYF. The gene calls are TRBV7-7 and TRBJ2-5, with 8 bases fitting TRBD1. The CDR3 is 14 amino acids. Germline CDR1 reads SSHAT; CDR2 reads FNYEAQ (reference sequence).

The CDR3 protein is CASSPILGSSYEQYF. CDR3 sequence (DNA): TGTGCCAGCAGCCCGATCCTTGGGAGCTCCTACGAGCAGTACTTC. The rearrangement uses TRBV7-9 and TRBJ2-7; D possibly corresponds to TRBD2 (5 bases). This CDR3 has 15 residues. Trimming stripped 5 bases from V and 0 bases from J, with 14 bases between. Germline loops: CDR1 SEHNR, CDR2 FQNEAQ (reference sequence).

The rearrangement links TRBV11-2 to TRBJ1-1, with D uncertain. The CDR3 loop spans 15 amino acids. CDR1 and CDR2 (germline): SGHAT, FQNNGV. V was clipped by 0 bases and J by 1 base, with 9 bases between them. CDR3 sequence reads: CASSLESRRNTEAFF. Here the CDR3 DNA reads TGTGCCAGCAGCTTAGAATCACGGAGGAACACTGAAGCTTTCTTT.

This clonotype was seen many times. Sequence at one end of the junction differs from germline and may be a read error. The chain couples TRBV10-3 to TRBJ2-7, with D perhaps TRBD1 (6 bases). The CDR3 contains 14 residues. CDR1 and CDR2 (germline): ENHRY, SYGVKD. The CDR3 DNA sequence: TGTGCCAGCAGTTACACTGGACAGTACTACGAGCAGTACTTC. It translates to CASSYTGQYYEQYF.

The rearrangement links TRBV7-9 to TRBJ1-2; D is unresolved. CDR3 length: 13 amino acids. From germline, CDR1 is SEHNR and CDR2 FQNEAQ (reference sequence). Between the trimmed V and J ends, which lost 1 base and 3 bases, there was a span of 6 bases. The DNA of the CDR3 is TGTGCCAGCAGCTTAGGGATGGACTATGGCTACACCTTC. Protein sequence: CASSLGMDYGYTF.

The rearrangement uses TRBV20-1 and TRBJ1-2, with D perhaps matching TRBD1 (5 bases). CDR3 length equals 12 residues. Trimming took off 5 bases at V and 6 bases at J, with 13 bases between the two ends. The germline CDR1 and CDR2 sequences are DFQATT and SNEGSKA (reference sequence). CDR3 sequence (DNA): TGCAGTGCTGAACCAAGGGGCAATGGCTACACCTTC. Its protein product is CSAEPRGNGYTF.

The chain recombines TRBV7-3 with TRBJ1-5; 9 nucleotides align to TRBD1. The CDR3 has 16 amino acids. In germline, CDR1 is SGHTA, CDR2 FQGTGA. Germline trimming cut 0 bases from V and 2 bases from J; bases unmatched to any gene: 2. The CDR3 bases are TGTGCCAGCAGCTTAACGGGACAGGGCGGCAATCAGCCCCAGCATTTT. This translates into CASSLTGQGGNQPQHF.

This clonotype was seen repeatedly, ten times or more. This chain joins TRBV29-1 and TRBJ2-5; 7 bases fit TRBD1. V shed 7 bases and J 2 bases; nucleotides not matched to a gene: 7. This CDR3 comprises 13 residues. Germline V gene lookup returns CDR1 SQVTM and CDR2 ANQGSEA. The DNA for the CDR3 is TGCAGCGCCGATCGGACAGGTCAAGAGACCCAGTACTTC. This sequence encodes CSADRTGQETQYF.

This clonotype was counted only a few times. The rearrangement links TRBV20-1 to TRBJ1-1; TRBD1 matches at 9 bases. Germline V gene sequence: CDR1 DFQATT, CDR2 SNEGSKA (reference sequence). The ends lost 6 bases at V and 0 bases at J; junction bases unmatched: 5. This CDR3 has 14 residues. The DNA for the CDR3 is TGCAGTGCCGCGGACAGGGGAATGAACACTGAAGCTTTCTTT. It codes for CSAADRGMNTEAFF.

The genes are TRBV2 and TRBJ1-4; 8 bases are a match to TRBD1. The V segment lost 1 base and the J segment 8 bases; nucleotides outside the gene matches: 6. Germline V lookup: CDR1 SNHLY, CDR2 FYNNEI. This CDR3 spans 15 amino acids. The CDR3 sequence is CASSEEGRTGEKLFF. The CDR3 region has the DNA TGTGCCAGCAGTGAAGAAGGGCGGACAGGGGAAAAACTGTTTTTT. Together with reference TRBV2 and TRBJ1-4, the CDR3 gives the full variable domain: EPEVTQTPSHQVTQMGQEVILRCVPISNHLYFYWYRQILGQKVEFLVSFYNNEISEKSEIFDDQFSVERPDGSNFTLKIRSTKLEDSAMYFCASSEEGRTGEKLFFGSGTQLSVL.

The V gene is TRBV6-5, the J gene TRBJ1-2; D may be TRBD1 (6 bases). CDR1 and CDR2 (germline): MNHEY, SVGAGI. The CDR3 sequence is 16 residues long. V was cut by 2 bases and J by 3 bases, with 16 bases left in between. The CDR3 DNA follows: TGTGCCAGCAGTTACGAGGTGGGGGCCGCCTACTATGGCTACACCTTC. The encoded protein is CASSYEVGAAYYGYTF.